The 13 T cell receptor beta chains in this list originate from one sample, sequenced in a study of identical twins. In TCRdb, the 5' RACE reads were re-called with MiXCR into one record per CDR3 protein. The table includes around 530,000 distinct CDR3 sequences, roughly 15% detected once. These data are also associated with another study on yellow fever vaccine responses in identical twins.

Sequencing was done on a sample of CD4+ T cells sorted from blood. Every receptor here comes from a woman aged 18-29 years in good health.

This clonotype was picked up a small number of times. This chain joins TRBV28 and TRBJ1-2; no clear D gene. Per the germline V gene, CDR1 is MDHEN and CDR2 is SYDVKM. The V end was cut by 6 bases, the J end by 5 bases, with 10 bases between. The CDR3 has 12 residues. DNA for the CDR3: TGTGCCAGCAGCAAACCCCGGTATGGCTACACCTTC. It specifies CASSKPRYGYTF.

The sample holds a few counts of this clonotype. This chain links TRBV12-3 or TRBV12-4 with TRBJ2-7, with 8 nucleotides matching TRBD1. The CDR3 consists of 14 residues. The trim removed 6 bases at V and 6 bases at J, leaving 10 bases unmatched. CDR3 residues: CASRQTGEKGEQYF. The DNA of the CDR3 is TGTGCCAGCAGACAGACAGGGGAAAAGGGCGAGCAGTACTTC.

This clonotype has at least ten counts. The chain employs TRBV29-1 and TRBJ2-1; D possibly matches TRBD1 or TRBD2 (5 bases each). Trimming took 4 bases from V and 0 from J, leaving 13 bases between them. This CDR3 is built from 15 residues. Germline CDR1 SQVTM, CDR2 ANQGSEA. This CDR3 is CSVGGGTDSYNEQFF. The CDR3 bases are TGCAGCGTTGGGGGTGGGACCGACTCCTACAATGAGCAGTTCTTC.

This clonotype was observed many times. CDR3 region: CASSGQETQYF. CDR3 bases: TGTGCCAGCAGTGGCCAAGAGACCCAGTACTTC. This chain uses TRBV6-6 with TRBJ2-5; no clear D. The V gene's germline CDR1 is MNHNY and CDR2 SVGAGI (reference sequence). Trimming left V 5 bases short and J 1 base short, with 2 bases between. The CDR3 length is 11 residues.

This clonotype was found a few times. The chain is built from TRBV14 and TRBJ2-7, with D possibly matching TRBD2 (6 bases). The CDR3 spans 18 residues. From germline, CDR1 is SGHDN and CDR2 FVKESK. Trimming took off 1 base at V and 4 bases at J, with 23 bases between the two ends. DNA for the CDR3: TGTGCCAGCAGCCAAGGGCCCAGTTGGGACTCTACCGATTACGAGCAGTACTTC. It encodes CASSQGPSWDSTDYEQYF.

The chain uses TRBV12-3 or TRBV12-4 and TRBJ2-3; D perhaps matches TRBD2 (5 bases). Between the trimmed V and J ends, which lost 7 bases and 4 bases, there was a span of 27 bases. CDR3 length: 18 residues. The CDR3 DNA is TGTGCCAGCAAACCTCCGGGTTGGTTTGGCGGGCCCTCAGATACGCAGTATTTT. This gives the protein CASKPPGWFGGPSDTQYF.

This chain uses TRBV6-1 with TRBJ2-3, with no clear D. CDR1 is MNHNS and CDR2 is SASEGT in the germline V gene. This CDR3 spans 14 amino acids. V was pared by 5 bases and J by 6 bases, with 15 bases between. In nucleotides, the CDR3 is TGTGCCAGCAGTCAGAATGCCCCGATTGATACGCAGTATTTT. Residues: CASSQNAPIDTQYF.

This clonotype was detected a few times. The chain links TRBV7-6 to TRBJ2-5; D is tentatively TRBD1 or TRBD2 (6 bases each). Germline V gene data show CDR1 as SGHVS and CDR2 as FNYEAQ. Trimming cost V 6 bases and J 5 bases, with 13 bases left between them. CDR3 length: 13 amino acids. CDR3 in amino acids: CASSNRGAETQYF. The CDR3 DNA follows: TGTGCCAGCAGTAATAGGGGGGCCGAGACCCAGTACTTC.

This sequence joins TRBV7-2 and TRBJ2-1, with 13 nucleotides matching TRBD2. Per germline, CDR1 SGHTA and CDR2 FQGNSA. V shed 5 bases, J shed 7 bases, and the junction held 11 bases outside the gene matches. The CDR3 extends over 17 amino acids. CDR3 DNA: TGTGCCAGCAGCCCAATACCGGGACTAGCGGGATCTAATGAGCAGTTCTTC. It is translated as CASSPIPGLAGSNEQFF.

A few counts support this clonotype. This rearrangement joins TRBV2 to TRBJ2-1; D remains ambiguous. Germline CDR1 and CDR2: SNHLY and FYNNEI. CDR3 length: 12 amino acids. With 5 bases removed from V and 7 bases from J, the gap between germline ends came to 9 bases. Here the CDR3 reads CASSPVGNEQFF. CDR3 bases: TGTGCCAGCAGTCCAGTGGGGAATGAGCAGTTCTTC.

The V gene is TRBV5-1, the J gene TRBJ1-3; maybe TRBD1 (5 bases). This CDR3 spans 16 amino acids. CDR1 is SGHRS, CDR2 YFSETQ, per germline. V lost 3 bases and J lost 0, with 13 bases in between. The CDR3 sequence: CASSSQRQNSGNTIYF. CDR3 coding DNA: TGCGCCAGCAGCTCACAGAGACAGAACTCTGGAAACACCATATATTTT. Using reference TRBV5-1 and TRBJ1-3 for the parts outside the CDR3, the full variable domain is KAGVTQTPRYLIKTRGQQVTLSCSPISGHRSVSWYQQTPGQGLQFLFEYFSETQRNKGNFPGRFSGRQFSNSRSEMNVSTLELGDSALYLCASSSQRQNSGNTIYFGEGSWLTVV.

This chain links TRBV7-2 with TRBJ2-7; D uncertain. Germline V gene lookup returns CDR1 SGHTA and CDR2 FQGNSA. V lost 5 bases and J 7 bases, leaving 15 bases between the germline ends. This CDR3 comprises 13 residues. The CDR3 region is CASSRDSLGEQYV. CDR3 nucleotides: TGTGCCAGCAGCCGTGACTCCCTTGGGGAGCAGTACGTC.

This clonotype was recorded a few times. The V call is TRBV28, the J call TRBJ1-6; TRBD1 might be the D (5 bases). Germline loops: CDR1 MDHEN, CDR2 SYDVKM. The V end lost 2 bases, the J end lost 8 bases, and 13 bases lay between the germline ends. The CDR3 is 15 residues long. The CDR3 protein is CASSLGGAGDSPLHF. The CDR3 bases are TGTGCCAGCAGTTTAGGAGGGGCGGGGGATTCACCCCTCCACTTT.